One and the same sample provided the 5 T cell receptor beta chains below, sequenced in a study of CD8+ T cells in alopecia areata. Extracted RNA was reverse transcribed, and the resulting cDNA served as sequencing template. Generated by immunoSEQ multiplex PCR, the TCRdb table keeps only in-frame clones and is missing some. The sample shows 55,000 to 65,000 clones, around 44% of them seen only once. Sequenced sample: NKG2D-low CD8+ T cells sorted from blood. These receptors all stem from a human donor with alopecia areata.

There are a few counts of this clone. This chain links TRBV7-9 with TRBJ2-6; D gene uncertain. Germline CDR1 and CDR2: SEHNR and FQNEAQ (reference sequence). The CDR3 sequence is 13 residues long. The V end was cut by 8 bases, the J end by 0 bases, with 5 bases between. The CDR3 coding sequence is TGTGCCAGCCCTTACTCTGGGGCCAACGTCCTGACTTTC. This encodes CASPYSGANVLTF.

The chain links TRBV7-9 to TRBJ2-1; no definite D call. V was trimmed by 6 bases and J by 4 bases, leaving 1 base between them. CDR3 length equals 10 residues. CDR1 is SEHNR, CDR2 FQNEAQ, per germline (reference sequence). The CDR3 protein is CASSYNEQFF. In nucleotides, the CDR3 is TGTGCCAGCAGTTACAATGAGCAGTTCTTC. The full variable domain, rest sourced from reference TRBV7-9 and TRBJ2-1, is DTGVSQNPRHKITKRGQNVTFRCDPISEHNRLYWYRQTLGQGPEFLTYFQNEAQLEKSRLLSDRFSAERPKGSFSTLEIQRTEQGDSAMYLCASSYNEQFFGPGTRLTVL.

This clone turned up a few times. V usage is TRBV4-2 and J usage is TRBJ1-5; 9 bases match TRBD1. With 2 bases clipped from V and 6 bases from J, the junction kept 14 bases outside the gene matches. The germline V gene encodes CDR1 LGHNA and CDR2 YNFKEQ. There are 18 residues in the CDR3. The CDR3 sequence is CASSQFRDRDLIFQPQHF. In nucleotides, the CDR3 is TGTGCCAGCAGCCAATTCCGGGACAGGGATTTAATTTTTCAGCCCCAGCATTTT.

This clone was seen a few times. The DNA of the CDR3 is TGCGCCAGCAGTCCGGACAGGACTGACTCCTACGAGCAGTACTTC. The encoded protein is CASSPDRTDSYEQYF. The chain employs TRBV4-3 and TRBJ2-7, with TRBD1 matching 7 bases. Germline V gives CDR1 LGHNA, CDR2 YSLEER. This CDR3 spans 15 amino acids. After removal of 6 bases from V and 0 bases from J, the junction contained 8 bases not matched to a gene.

The chain carries TRBV2 and TRBJ2-5; D perhaps matches TRBD2 (6 bases). V dropped 3 bases and J dropped 3 bases, with 17 bases sitting between them. The germline gives CDR1 SNHLY, CDR2 FYNNEI. This CDR3 contains 16 residues. This CDR3 reads CASSDPYGRREETQYF. DNA of the CDR3: TGTGCCAGCAGTGATCCGTACGGGAGAAGAGAAGAGACCCAGTACTTC.